This passage covers 20 T cell receptor beta chains from one sample sequenced in a study of shared clonotypes between healthy human individuals. Libraries were prepared by immunoSEQ multiplex PCR; TCRdb keeps only in-frame clonotypes and omits some of them. The sample gives over 1.5 million clones, approximately 98% of which show up once; roughly 0.42% is in the top ten. The source material was naive CD4+ T cells sorted from blood. The subset: CD45RA+ positively selected. The source of these receptors is a young man in good health.

The gene calls are TRBV5-1 and TRBJ2-6; TRBD2 matches at 7 bases. Germline V gene sequence: CDR1 SGHRS, CDR2 YFSETQ. After removal of 0 bases from V and 2 bases from J, the junction contained 2 bases not matched to a gene. This CDR3 contains 16 residues. The CDR3 sequence is CASSLVLATGANVLTF. The DNA of the CDR3 is TGCGCCAGCAGCTTGGTACTAGCGACTGGGGCCAACGTCCTGACTTTC.

This sequence joins TRBV6-5 and TRBJ1-3; D is ambiguous. Deletions cut 0 bases from V and 2 bases from J, with 8 bases between. The CDR3 sequence is 15 residues long. Germline loops: CDR1 MNHEY, CDR2 SVGAGI. Here the CDR3 DNA reads TGTGCCAGCAGTTACTCGGGGTCTGCTGGAAACACCATATATTTT. This translates into CASSYSGSAGNTIYF.

The rearrangement uses TRBV7-8 and TRBJ1-5; 9 positions agree with TRBD1. Germline V gene data show CDR1 as SGHVS and CDR2 as FQNEAQ. V gave up 5 bases and J gave up 0 bases; unmatched junction bases: 17. The CDR3 loop spans 20 amino acids. CDR3 nucleotides: TGTGCCAGCAGCCCTTATCCCCGGGACAGGGAACGTTATAGCAATCAGCCCCAGCATTTT. Protein product: CASSPYPRDRERYSNQPQHF.

The chain couples TRBV5-5 to TRBJ2-3; TRBD2 agrees at 8 bases. This CDR3 has 17 amino acids. V gave up 0 bases and J gave up 5 bases; unmatched junction bases: 11. Germline CDR1 reads SGHKS; CDR2 reads YYEKEE (reference sequence). CDR3 bases: TGTGCCAGCAGCTTGGCCATTTACGGGAGGGCCGAAGATACGCAGTATTTT. This sequence encodes CASSLAIYGRAEDTQYF.

The DNA for the CDR3 is TGTGCCAGCAGTTCGACATCGGGGTTCAATCAGCCCCAGCATTTT. This codes for CASSSTSGFNQPQHF. The chain uses TRBV6-1 and TRBJ1-5; unclear D gene. The CDR3 has 15 residues. Germline CDR1 and CDR2: MNHNS and SASEGT. The V and J ends lost 5 bases and 3 bases respectively, with 14 bases between them.

V gene TRBV7-9 combines with J gene TRBJ1-2, with TRBD1 identical over 8 bases. Germline CDR1 is SEHNR and CDR2 is FQNEAQ (reference sequence). The CDR3 length is 15 residues. V was clipped by 5 bases and J by 4 bases; unmatched bases: 9. The DNA of the CDR3 is TGTGCCAGCAGCCTCGGACAGGGAGAGGTCTATGGCTACACCTTC. Encoded protein: CASSLGQGEVYGYTF.

Here the CDR3 reads CASGDLQGYTF. As DNA, the CDR3 is TGTGCCAGCGGGGACCTGCAGGGCTACACCTTC. The genes are TRBV21-1 and TRBJ1-2. TRBV21-1 is recorded as a pseudogene. This CDR3 spans 11 amino acids.

V gene TRBV5-1 combines with J gene TRBJ2-5; 7 bases agree with TRBD1. V shed 4 bases and J 3 bases; nucleotides not matched to a gene: 6. CDR1 is SGHRS, CDR2 YFSETQ, per germline. The CDR3 has 14 amino acids. CDR3 sequence (DNA): TGCGCCAGCAGCACCTACAGGGGTGAAGAGACCCAGTACTTC. Amino acids: CASSTYRGEETQYF.

This clone was seen just once. The chain is built from TRBV6-5 and TRBJ2-5; 10 nucleotides align to TRBD2. Germline values: CDR1 MNHEY, CDR2 SVGAGI. V was clipped by 10 bases and J by 5 bases; unmatched bases: 13. The CDR3 length is 15 residues. CDR3 in amino acids: CATTSSGSNGETQYF. CDR3 nucleotides: TGTGCCACGACCTCTAGCGGGAGTAATGGGGAGACCCAGTACTTC.

J is TRBJ2-3 and V is TRBV11-3; 7 nucleotides align to TRBD1. Germline lookup yields CDR1 SGHNT and CDR2 YENEEA. Trimming took 1 base from V and 3 from J; bases not matched to a gene: 7. CDR3 length: 16 amino acids. The CDR3 loop reads CASSLGQGQVTDTQYF. The CDR3 region has the DNA TGTGCCAGCAGCTTAGGACAGGGTCAGGTGACAGATACGCAGTATTTT.

This clone was recorded only once. The rearrangement uses TRBV5-6 and TRBJ2-3, with D possibly matching TRBD1 (6 bases). CDR3 length: 16 amino acids. CDR1 and CDR2 from the germline V gene are SGHDT and YYEEEE. Trimming removed 4 bases at V and 4 bases at J, with 19 bases between. Written as DNA, the CDR3 is TGTGCCAGCAGCACCCGATCAGGGGCGGTCCCAGATACGCAGTATTTT. It codes for CASSTRSGAVPDTQYF.

V gene TRBV2 combines with J gene TRBJ1-4; D uncertain. Germline assignment: CDR1 SNHLY and CDR2 FYNNEI. Deletions cut 5 bases from V and 0 bases from J, with 10 bases between. The length of the CDR3 is 15 residues. In nucleotides, the CDR3 is TGTGCCAGCAGTTACGGACGGGCAACTAATGAAAAACTGTTTTTT. Its translation is CASSYGRATNEKLFF.

The chain links TRBV7-2 to TRBJ2-7, with TRBD1 identical over 9 bases. The J segment lost 3 bases and the V segment lost 1 base, leaving 4 bases of the junction unmatched. The CDR3 contains 15 residues. Germline V gives CDR1 SGHTA, CDR2 FQGNSA. CDR3 sequence reads: CASSLETGGLYEQYF. The CDR3 coding sequence is TGTGCCAGCAGCTTAGAGACAGGGGGACTCTACGAGCAGTACTTC. Based on the CDR3 plus reference TRBV7-2 and TRBJ2-7, the full variable domain is GAGVSQSPSNKVTEKGKDVELRCDPISGHTALYWYRQSLGQGLEFLIYFQGNSAPDKSGLPSDRFSAERTGGSVSTLTIQRTQQEDSAVYLCASSLETGGLYEQYFGPGTRLTVT.

The chain links TRBV18 to TRBJ2-7; a weak D match, TRBD1 (5 bases). The CDR3 covers 14 residues. With 1 base removed from V and 3 bases from J, the gap between germline ends came to 10 bases. Germline lookup yields CDR1 KGHSH and CDR2 LQKENI. CDR3 sequence: CASSPRGTLYEQYF. In nucleotides, the CDR3 is TGTGCCAGCTCACCACGGGGCACCCTCTACGAGCAGTACTTC.

In regard to this clone: At one of its ends the junction is not consistent with the germline gene, which may arise from a read error. This chain uses TRBV18 with TRBJ1-1, with D unresolved. Germline loops: CDR1 KGHSH, CDR2 LQKENI. CDR3 length: 14 amino acids. The CDR3 DNA follows: TGTGCCAGCTCCCCACAGCGTAGGAACACTGAAGCTTTCTTT. Translation: CASSPQRRNTEAFF.

The chain carries TRBV14 and TRBJ2-2; no firm D call. This CDR3 is built from 13 residues. V was pared by 4 bases and J by 4 bases, with 7 bases between. Germline values: CDR1 SGHDN, CDR2 FVKESK. Written as DNA, the CDR3 is TGTGCCAGCAGCCCGATGGGCACCGGGGAGCTGTTTTTT. Translated: CASSPMGTGELFF.

This clone was seen once. The rearrangement links TRBV7-6 to TRBJ1-1; TRBD1 matches at 7 bases. Germline assignment: CDR1 SGHVS and CDR2 FNYEAQ. V was pared by 1 base and J by 4 bases, with 3 bases of the junction left unmatched. This CDR3 is built from 14 residues. The CDR3 loop reads CASSLEGGATEAFF. In DNA form, the CDR3 reads TGTGCCAGCAGCTTAGAAGGGGGCGCCACTGAAGCTTTCTTT.

As for this clone: Other DNA sequences in this sample translate to the same CDR3. The chain couples TRBV11-3 to TRBJ1-1; possible D gene TRBD1, 6 bases. V was cut by 3 bases and J by 2 bases, with 10 bases left in between. The CDR3 loop spans 14 amino acids. Germline values: CDR1 SGHNT, CDR2 YENEEA. The CDR3 DNA is TGTGCCAGCAGCTTCGGGGGGCCTAACACTGAAGCTTTCTTT. Amino acid sequence: CASSFGGPNTEAFF.

The rearrangement uses TRBV10-2 and TRBJ2-7; D might be TRBD1 or TRBD2, each matching 7 bases. This CDR3 region has 14 residues. CDR1 is WSHSY and CDR2 is SAAADI in the germline V gene. V shed 3 bases and J shed 6 bases, with 15 bases lying between them. CDR3 bases: TGCGCCAGCAGTGAATTCCAGGGGGGGGTCGAGCAGTACTTC. It yields the protein CASSEFQGGVEQYF.

V gene TRBV4-3 combines with J gene TRBJ2-3; unclear D gene. CDR3 length: 18 residues. Trimming took off 0 bases at V and 4 bases at J, with 20 bases between the two ends. Germline V lookup: CDR1 LGHNA, CDR2 YSLEER. CDR3 DNA: TGCGCCAGCAGCCAAGAAGGTCGTGGCAGAGGTAGGGCAGATACGCAGTATTTT. Translating it yields CASSQEGRGRGRADTQYF.